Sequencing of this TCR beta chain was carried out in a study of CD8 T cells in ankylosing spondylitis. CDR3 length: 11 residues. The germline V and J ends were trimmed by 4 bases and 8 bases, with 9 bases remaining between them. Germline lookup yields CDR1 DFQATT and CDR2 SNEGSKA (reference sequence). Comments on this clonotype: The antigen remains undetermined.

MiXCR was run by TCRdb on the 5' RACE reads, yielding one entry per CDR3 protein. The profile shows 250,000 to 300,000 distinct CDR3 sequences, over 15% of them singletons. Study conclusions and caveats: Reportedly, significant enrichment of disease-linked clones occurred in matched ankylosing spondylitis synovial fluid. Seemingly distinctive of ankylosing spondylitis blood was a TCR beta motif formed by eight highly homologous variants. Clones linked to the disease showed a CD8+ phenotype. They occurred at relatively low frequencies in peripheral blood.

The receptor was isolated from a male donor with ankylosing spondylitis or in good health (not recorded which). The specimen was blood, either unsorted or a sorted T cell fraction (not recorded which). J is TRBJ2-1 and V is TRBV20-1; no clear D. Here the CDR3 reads CSATSWDEQFF. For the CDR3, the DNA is TGCAGTGCTACATCCTGGGATGAGCAGTTCTTC.